This T cell receptor beta chain originates from a study of cytomegalovirus exposure and HLA in healthy donors. This clone was detected only once. Measured with immunoSEQ multiplex PCR; TCRdb has only the in-frame clones, and not every one. Found here are roughly 150,000 clones, about 89% of them singletons; the top ten hold approximately 0.7%. The CDR3 loop spans 13 amino acids. The V and J ends lost 6 bases and 0 bases respectively, with 8 bases between them. Germline V gene sequence: CDR1 LNHDA, CDR2 SQIVND (reference sequence). This sequence originates from a man aged 18 to 30 in good health and CMV-seronegative. The sample was PBMCs. J is TRBJ1-1 and V is TRBV19, with D uncertain. The CDR3 DNA follows: TGTGCCAGTAGCCGTACAGTGAACACTGAAGCTTTCTTT. Translated, it gives CASSRTVNTEAFF.